Following are 21 T cell receptor beta chains from one sample sequenced in a study of T-cell memory formation after mild COVID-19. TCRdb itself ran the 5' RACE reads through MiXCR, one entry per CDR3 protein. Of hundreds of thousands of distinct CDR3 sequences listed, roughly 22% were seen once; the top ten hold 12%. The sequenced material came from PBMCs or a T cell subset sorted from them (not recorded which). The origin of the receptors is an adult woman who had mild COVID-19 (a few samples of this study predate the infection). Cell type and time point are not known.

This clonotype has at least ten counts. J is TRBJ2-1 and V is TRBV20-1; TRBD2 is a possible D gene (6 bases). CDR1 DFQATT and CDR2 SNEGSKA come from the germline V gene (reference sequence). The V end was cut by 4 bases, the J end by 0 bases, with 16 bases between. The CDR3 has 16 amino acids. CDR3: CSAKGWDFSSYNEQFF. DNA for the CDR3: TGCAGTGCTAAAGGTTGGGACTTTAGCTCCTACAATGAGCAGTTCTTC.

This clonotype was observed a handful of times. The rearrangement links TRBV12-3 or TRBV12-4 to TRBJ1-6; D may be TRBD1 (6 bases). The CDR3 extends over 14 amino acids. The V gene lost 2 bases and the J gene lost 9 bases, with 11 bases spanning the gap. The CDR3 nucleotides read TGTGCCAGCAGTTTAACGGCAGGGGCTTCACCCCTCCACTTT. This gives the protein CASSLTAGASPLHF.

This clonotype was picked up a small number of times. This chain joins TRBV7-9 and TRBJ1-6; D is uncertain. The CDR3 covers 12 residues. CDR1 is SEHNR and CDR2 is FQNEAQ in the germline V gene (reference sequence). V shed 5 bases and J shed 3 bases, with 2 bases lying between them. CDR3 DNA: TGTGCCAGCAGCGACTATAATTCACCCCTCCACTTT. This codes for CASSDYNSPLHF.

In its sample, this clonotype was seen a few times. J is TRBJ1-5 and V is TRBV7-2; D is uncertain. CDR1 is SGHTA, CDR2 FQGNSA, per germline. V gave up 1 base and J gave up 1 base, with 5 bases separating them. The CDR3 spans 14 residues. The CDR3 DNA sequence: TGTGCCAGCAGCTTAGGCTGGAGCAATCAGCCCCAGCATTTT. Translation: CASSLGWSNQPQHF.

The rearrangement joins TRBV20-1 to TRBJ1-6; a weak D match, TRBD1 (6 bases). Trimming shortened V by 3 bases and J by 7 bases, and 10 bases separated the two germline ends. Germline assignment: CDR1 DFQATT and CDR2 SNEGSKA (reference sequence). The CDR3 covers 13 residues. The CDR3 nucleotides read TGCAGTGCTAGGGACAGCGGAAATTCACCCCTCCACTTT. This encodes CSARDSGNSPLHF.

The J gene is TRBJ1-5, the V gene TRBV23-1; 7 nucleotides align to TRBD1. TRBV23-1 is known as an ORF, though its function is uncertain. The CDR3 runs to 14 residues. V lost 7 bases and J lost 6; bases outside the gene matches: 9. CDR3 bases: TGCGCCAGCATAAAGACAGGGCGGGTTCAGCCCCAGCATTTT. As protein: CASIKTGRVQPQHF.

The V and J genes are TRBV5-1 and TRBJ2-7; 8 bases line up with TRBD2. Trimming removed 4 bases from V and 3 bases from J; junction bases left unmatched: 6. This CDR3 comprises 14 residues. Looked up from germline, CDR1 is SGHRS and CDR2 is YFSETQ. CDR3 amino acids: CASSGSGGNYEQYF. CDR3 DNA sequence: TGCGCCAGCAGCGGGTCGGGAGGGAACTACGAGCAGTACTTC.

The CDR3 reads CAISEWIPGQTLLGNTF. In nucleotides, the CDR3 is TGTGCCATCAGTGAATGGATTCCGGGACAGACTCTATTAGGGAACACCTTC. The chain has TRBV10-3 and TRBJ1-2, with 7 positions matching TRBD1. Germline CDR1 is ENHRY and CDR2 is SYGVKD. CDR3 size: 17 residues. V was pared by 3 bases and J by 12 bases, with 22 bases of the junction left unmatched.

A few counts support this clonotype. CDR3 amino acids: CAISDGQGYEQYF. In DNA, the CDR3 is TGTGCCATCAGTGATGGGCAGGGTTACGAGCAGTACTTC. The gene calls are TRBV10-3 and TRBJ2-7; tentative D call: TRBD1 (5 bases). The germline V and J ends were trimmed by 3 bases and 4 bases, with 10 bases remaining between them. CDR1 is ENHRY, CDR2 SYGVKD, per germline. This CDR3 has 13 amino acids.

The genes are TRBV6-5 and TRBJ1-2; D gene uncertain. The CDR3 is made up of 13 amino acids. V gave up 0 bases and J gave up 4 bases, with 6 bases separating them. Germline V lookup: CDR1 MNHEY, CDR2 SVGAGI. CDR3 sequence (DNA): TGTGCCAGCAGTTACTCGGGGATCTATGGCTACACCTTC. Amino acid sequence: CASSYSGIYGYTF.

V is TRBV7-2 and J is TRBJ1-2, with D possibly matching TRBD1 (6 bases). This CDR3 comprises 16 residues. Germline values: CDR1 SGHTA, CDR2 FQGNSA. Trimming stripped 1 base from V and 2 bases from J, with 14 bases between. The CDR3 spells CASSLEWGARNYGYTF. DNA for the CDR3: TGTGCCAGCAGCTTAGAGTGGGGGGCGCGCAACTATGGCTACACCTTC. Based on the CDR3 plus reference TRBV7-2 and TRBJ1-2, the full variable domain is GAGVSQSPSNKVTEKGKDVELRCDPISGHTALYWYRQSLGQGLEFLIYFQGNSAPDKSGLPSDRFSAERTGGSVSTLTIQRTQQEDSAVYLCASSLEWGARNYGYTFGSGTRLTVV.

There are a few counts of this clonotype. V usage is TRBV5-5 and J usage is TRBJ1-5; TRBD1 matches 7 bases. The CDR3 runs 17 residues. CDR1 SGHKS and CDR2 YYEKEE come from the germline V gene (reference sequence). V shed 3 bases, J shed 9 bases, and the junction held 18 bases outside the gene matches. DNA of the CDR3: TGTGCCAGCAGCTCGGTCTCTTTGGGACAGCCGGTTGGGCCCCAGCATTTT. Translation: CASSSVSLGQPVGPQHF.

In DNA form, the CDR3 reads TGTGCCAGCAAGAACCCGAGGGCAGGCGGGCACTATGGCTACACCTTC. Amino acid sequence: CASKNPRAGGHYGYTF. The chain couples TRBV6-1 to TRBJ1-2; D gene ambiguous. V lost 7 bases to trimming and J lost 3 bases, with 21 bases between them. Germline CDR1 and CDR2: MNHNS and SASEGT. The CDR3 spans 16 residues.

This chain uses TRBV20-1 with TRBJ1-4; weak D call: TRBD1 (6 bases). The V end lost 6 bases, the J end lost 8 bases, and 13 bases lay between the germline ends. This CDR3 has 12 amino acids. Germline V gene data show CDR1 as DFQATT and CDR2 as SNEGSKA (reference sequence). The CDR3 region has the DNA TGCAGTGCCAAGGACAGAGAGGAAAAACTGTTTTTT. It encodes CSAKDREEKLFF.

This clonotype was counted a few times. The rearrangement uses TRBV6-5 and TRBJ1-3; tentatively, D is TRBD1 (6 bases). Germline-derived CDR1 and CDR2 are MNHEY and SVGAGI. With 0 bases removed from V and 0 bases from J, the gap between germline ends came to 12 bases. The CDR3 is made up of 17 amino acids. The CDR3 bases are TGTGCCAGCAGTTACTCGACAGGACCCAGCTCTGGAAACACCATATATTTT. This encodes CASSYSTGPSSGNTIYF.

The chain uses TRBV7-9 and TRBJ2-1, with D possibly matching TRBD1 (7 bases). CDR3 length: 16 residues. The germline CDR1 and CDR2 sequences are SEHNR and FQNEAQ (reference sequence). V was trimmed by 6 bases and J by 12 bases, leaving 27 bases between them. This CDR3 reads CASSPHSGGRGWRQFF. As DNA, the CDR3 is TGTGCCAGCAGTCCCCACTCAGGGGGGCGGGGATGGCGGCAGTTCTTC.

This clonotype was counted a few times. The chain joins TRBV12-3 or TRBV12-4 to TRBJ2-6, with TRBD1 as a possible D gene (5 bases). The V end lost 5 bases, the J end lost 2 bases, and 10 bases lay between the germline ends. The CDR3 contains 15 residues. The CDR3 coding sequence is TGTGCCAGCAGTATGGTAGGGGCTGGGGCCAACGTCCTGACTTTC. It yields the protein CASSMVGAGANVLTF.

This clonotype occurred a few times. The chain has TRBV6-1 and TRBJ2-1, with 8 bases identical to TRBD2. Germline lookup yields CDR1 MNHNS and CDR2 SASEGT. Trimming at V came to 7 bases and at J to 4 bases, leaving 6 bases not matched to a gene. The CDR3 runs to 14 residues. As DNA, the CDR3 is TGTGCCAGCACACTAGCGGTTGATTACAATGAGCAGTTCTTC. It translates to CASTLAVDYNEQFF.

The chain employs TRBV12-3 or TRBV12-4 and TRBJ1-1; unclear D gene. V lost 2 bases and J lost 4, with 11 bases in between. CDR3 length equals 14 residues. The chain's CDR3 is CASSLSPRSTEAFF. The CDR3, as DNA: TGTGCCAGCAGTTTAAGCCCCCGGAGCACTGAAGCTTTCTTT.

The V and J genes are TRBV29-1 and TRBJ2-1, with 7 positions matching TRBD2. The CDR3 extends over 15 amino acids. Germline lookup yields CDR1 SQVTM and CDR2 ANQGSEA. The junction had 11 bases not matched to a gene; V was cut back by 4 bases and J by 5 bases. The CDR3 protein is CSVVNQGRDHNEQFF. CDR3 coding DNA: TGCAGCGTTGTGAATCAAGGGAGGGACCACAATGAGCAGTTCTTC.

The chain is built from TRBV29-1 and TRBJ2-5; D is unclear. In germline, CDR1 is SQVTM, CDR2 ANQGSEA. V was shortened by 7 bases and J by 5 bases, with 17 bases between the two germline ends. The CDR3 is made up of 13 amino acids. The CDR3 reads CSALPRRHETQYF. In DNA, the CDR3 is TGCAGCGCCTTACCCCGGCGCCATGAGACCCAGTACTTC.